Following are 19 T cell receptor beta chains from one sample sequenced in a study of blood T cell repertoires in COVID-19. The protocol was immunoSEQ multiplex PCR, while the TCRdb copy is restricted to in-frame clones and leaves out a portion. The sample records 140,000 to 150,000 clones, more than 70% being singletons. Input material: peripheral blood. These receptors were obtained from a human donor in a cohort sampled during active COVID-19.

V is TRBV27 and J is TRBJ1-1, with D hard to call. The CDR3 covers 13 residues. Germline V gene data show CDR1 as MNHEY and CDR2 as SMNVEV (reference sequence). V lost 1 base to trimming and J lost 1 base, with 4 bases between them. This CDR3 reads CASSLYRNTEAFF. CDR3 DNA sequence: TGTGCCAGCAGTTTATACAGGAACACTGAAGCTTTCTTT.

This rearrangement joins TRBV15 to TRBJ1-2; 7 nucleotides agree with TRBD1. Per germline, CDR1 LNHNV and CDR2 YYDKDF (reference sequence). Germline trimming cut 0 bases from V and 8 bases from J; bases unmatched to any gene: 6. This CDR3 is built from 14 residues. The CDR3 sequence: CATSRDRGQRGYTF. The CDR3 region has the DNA TGTGCCACCAGCAGAGATCGGGGACAGCGGGGCTACACCTTC.

The chain recombines TRBV21-1 with TRBJ2-5; the DNA was not compared with TRBD2, the D call given in the table. TRBV21-1 is listed as a pseudogene. The CDR3 has 15 residues. The CDR3 reads CASSKDGGRGETQYF. The CDR3 DNA reads as TGTGCCAGCAGCAAAGACGGGGGGCGCGGAGAGACCCAGTACTTC.

The chain uses TRBV10-3 and TRBJ2-3; maybe TRBD1 (5 bases). The CDR3 length is 13 residues. The V and J ends lost 2 bases and 4 bases respectively, with 7 bases between them. CDR1 and CDR2 (germline): ENHRY, SYGVKD. CDR3 in DNA: TGTGCCATCAGTGAGGGGGCCCCAGATACGCAGTATTTT. Protein: CAISEGAPDTQYF.

The CDR3 sequence is CASSMGTSGGSYNEQFF. The CDR3 DNA reads as TGTGCCAGCAGCATGGGGACTAGCGGGGGCTCCTACAATGAGCAGTTCTTC. This rearrangement joins TRBV4-2 to TRBJ2-1, with 14 bases identical to TRBD2. The CDR3 runs to 17 residues. V gave up 5 bases and J gave up 0 bases; unmatched junction bases: 3. Germline V gene lookup returns CDR1 LGHNA and CDR2 YNFKEQ.

This clone has only one observation. The chain joins TRBV5-6 to TRBJ2-2; D ambiguous. Germline CDR1 is SGHDT and CDR2 is YYEEEE. The CDR3 is 16 residues long. The V end was cut by 0 bases, the J end by 0 bases, with 9 bases between. In DNA form, the CDR3 reads TGTGCCAGCAGCTTGGTTCACAAGACGAACACCGGGGAGCTGTTTTTT. As protein: CASSLVHKTNTGELFF.

This clone has just one count. This CDR3 reads CASSQESTRLEQFF. In DNA, the CDR3 is TGCGCCAGCAGCCAAGAGTCGACTAGACTTGAGCAGTTCTTC. This rearrangement joins TRBV4-1 to TRBJ2-1, with a weak D call TRBD2 (6 bases). The CDR3 length is 14 residues. Trimming stripped 0 bases from V and 9 bases from J, with 12 bases between. Per germline, CDR1 MGHRA and CDR2 YSYEKL.

The V and J genes are TRBV7-9 and TRBJ1-2; D is possibly TRBD1 (5 bases). Germline CDR1 reads SEHNR; CDR2 reads FQNEAQ (reference sequence). The V end was cut by 6 bases, the J end by 5 bases, with 16 bases between. CDR3 length: 14 amino acids. The CDR3 sequence is CASSPDGGGYGYTF. The CDR3 DNA is TGTGCCAGCAGTCCTGATGGCGGGGGGTATGGCTACACCTTC. Based on the CDR3 plus reference TRBV7-9 and TRBJ1-2, the full variable domain is DTGVSQNPRHKITKRGQNVTFRCDPISEHNRLYWYRQTLGQGPEFLTYFQNEAQLEKSRLLSDRFSAERPKGSFSTLEIQRTEQGDSAMYLCASSPDGGGYGYTFGSGTRLTVV.

This clone showed up just a few times. The gene calls are TRBV6-1 and TRBJ1-2; D is unclear. V shed 3 bases and J shed 8 bases, with 19 bases lying between them. This CDR3 spans 15 amino acids. In germline, CDR1 is MNHNS, CDR2 SASEGT. CDR3: CASSDTRPLVEGYTF. The DNA for the CDR3 is TGTGCCAGCAGTGACACCAGGCCGCTTGTAGAGGGCTACACCTTC.

The chain couples TRBV5-1 to TRBJ2-1, with 10 bases matching TRBD1. CDR1 is SGHRS and CDR2 is YFSETQ in the germline V gene. Trimming removed 0 bases from V and 8 bases from J; junction bases left unmatched: 8. This CDR3 has 16 residues. The CDR3 loop reads CASSLGDRGASDEQFF. In nucleotides, the CDR3 is TGCGCCAGCAGCTTGGGGGACAGGGGCGCTTCGGATGAGCAGTTCTTC.

The V gene is TRBV5-8, the J gene TRBJ2-6, with TRBD2 matching over 7 bases. This CDR3 comprises 15 residues. With 2 bases clipped from V and 4 bases from J, the junction kept 3 bases outside the gene matches. Germline values: CDR1 SGHTS, CDR2 YDEGEE. DNA for the CDR3: TGTGCCAGCAGCTTCGGGAGGACCGGGGCCAACGTCCTGACTTTC. This sequence encodes CASSFGRTGANVLTF.

The CDR3 nucleotides read TGTGCCAGCAGCCAAATTGGGACTAGCGGGGGGGGTGGTAGAGAGACCCAGTACTTC. Residues: CASSQIGTSGGGGRETQYF. The rearrangement links TRBV3-1 (or the pseudogene TRBV3-2) to TRBJ2-5, with TRBD2 identical over 16 bases. V trimming: 2 bases; J trimming: 4 bases; junction bases outside the gene matches: 10. Germline V gives CDR1 LGHDT, CDR2 YNNKEL (reference sequence). This CDR3 comprises 19 residues.

V usage is TRBV7-3 and J usage is TRBJ1-1, with 7 bases fitting TRBD1. CDR1 and CDR2 (germline): SGHTA, FQGTGA. CDR3 length: 13 amino acids. J was trimmed by 5 bases and V by 6 bases; bases with no gene match: 6. The CDR3 DNA follows: TGTGCCAGCAGTTTCGACAGGGCTACTGAAGCTTTCTTT. Translation gives CASSFDRATEAFF.

The chain is built from TRBV7-8 and TRBJ2-2; 9 bases line up with TRBD2. Germline V gene data show CDR1 as SGHVS and CDR2 as FQNEAQ. CDR3 length: 16 amino acids. V lost 0 bases and J lost 7; bases outside the gene matches: 6. The CDR3 nucleotides are TGTGCCAGCAGCTTAGCCGCGGGGGGGCTTGGCGGGGAGCTGTTTTTT. Its protein is CASSLAAGGLGGELFF.

This chain links TRBV6-5 with TRBJ1-1; D is perhaps TRBD1 (6 bases). This CDR3 spans 12 amino acids. Trimming removed 6 bases at V and 7 bases at J, with 12 bases between. Germline lookup yields CDR1 MNHEY and CDR2 SVGAGI. The CDR3 spells CASRDRLGEAFF. The DNA of the CDR3 is TGTGCCAGCAGAGACAGGCTGGGTGAAGCTTTCTTT.

The rearrangement links TRBV6-6 to TRBJ2-1; 15 bases align to TRBD2. This CDR3 is built from 15 residues. CDR1 and CDR2 from the germline V gene are MNHNY and SVGAGI (reference sequence). V was pared by 10 bases and J by 6 bases, with 7 bases of the junction left unmatched. In nucleotides, the CDR3 is TGTGCCACCGGGACTAGCGGGGGGTTTTTCAATGAGCAGTTCTTC. Encoded protein: CATGTSGGFFNEQFF.

This clone was detected only a few times. Other DNA variants within this sample encode the same CDR3. The J gene is TRBJ2-7, the V gene TRBV3-1 (or the pseudogene TRBV3-2); a weak D match, TRBD1 (6 bases). This CDR3 comprises 13 residues. Per germline, CDR1 LGHDT and CDR2 YNNKEL (reference sequence). V lost 4 bases to trimming and J lost 1 base, with 8 bases between them. The CDR3, as DNA: TGTGCCAGCAGCCCGGACAGTTCCTACGAGCAGTACTTC. Amino acid sequence: CASSPDSSYEQYF.

The chain links TRBV15 to TRBJ2-3; 15 nucleotides match TRBD2. The CDR3 is 18 amino acids. Losses at the gene ends were 4 bases for V and 1 base for J; bases not matched to a gene: 6. Germline loops: CDR1 LNHNV, CDR2 YYDKDF (reference sequence). CDR3 protein: CATSIGLAGGPGTDTQYF. In DNA form, the CDR3 reads TGTGCCACCAGCATAGGACTAGCGGGGGGGCCCGGCACAGATACGCAGTATTTT.

DNA for the CDR3: TGTGCCAGCAGTTCCCCAAGCGCGGGTCGGGAGACCCAGTACTTC. It encodes CASSSPSAGRETQYF. The chain links TRBV6-2 or TRBV6-3 to TRBJ2-5, with a tentative D call TRBD2 (5 bases). V shed 4 bases and J shed 5 bases, with 17 bases lying between them. The length of the CDR3 is 15 residues. Germline CDR1 MNHEY, CDR2 SVGEGT.